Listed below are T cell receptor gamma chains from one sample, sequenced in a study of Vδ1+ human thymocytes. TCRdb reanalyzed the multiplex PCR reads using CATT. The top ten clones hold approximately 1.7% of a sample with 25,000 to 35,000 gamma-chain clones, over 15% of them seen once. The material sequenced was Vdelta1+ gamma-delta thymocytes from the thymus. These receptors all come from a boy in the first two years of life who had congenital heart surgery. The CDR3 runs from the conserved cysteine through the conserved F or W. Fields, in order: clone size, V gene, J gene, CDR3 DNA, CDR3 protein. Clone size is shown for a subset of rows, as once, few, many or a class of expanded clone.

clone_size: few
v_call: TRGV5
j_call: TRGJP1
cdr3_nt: TGTGCCACCTGGGACAGGCTGGGGACTGGTTGGTTCAAGATATTT
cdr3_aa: CATWDRLGTGWFKIF

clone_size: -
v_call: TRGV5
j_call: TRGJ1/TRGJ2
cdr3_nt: TGTGCCACCCGGGACAGGCCGGAAACTAAGAAACTCTTT
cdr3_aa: CATRDRPETKKLF

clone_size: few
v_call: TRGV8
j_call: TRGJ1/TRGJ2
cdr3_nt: TGTGCCACCTGGGATAGGGTTGGACGTTATAAGAAACTCTTT
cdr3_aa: CATWDRVGRYKKLF

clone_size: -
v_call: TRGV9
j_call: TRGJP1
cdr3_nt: TGTGCCTTGTGGGAGGTAAGGACCACTGGTTGGTTCAAGATATTT
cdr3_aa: CALWEVRTTGWFKIF

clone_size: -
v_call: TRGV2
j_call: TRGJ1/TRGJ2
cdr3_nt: TGTGCCACCTGGGACGTGGGATATTATAAGAAACTCTTT
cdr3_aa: CATWDVGYYKKLF

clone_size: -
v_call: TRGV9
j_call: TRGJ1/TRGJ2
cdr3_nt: TGTGCCTTGTGGGAGGTGCGGAGGTATTATAAGAAACTCTTT
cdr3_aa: CALWEVRRYYKKLF

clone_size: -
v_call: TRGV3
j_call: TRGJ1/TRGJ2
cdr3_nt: TGTGCCACCTGGGACAGCGATTACCCTAATTATAAGAAACTCTTT
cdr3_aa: CATWDSDYPNYKKLF

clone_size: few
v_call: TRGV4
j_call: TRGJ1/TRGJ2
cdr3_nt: TGTGCCACCTGGGATATGGTGAAACTCTTT
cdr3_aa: CATWDMVKLF

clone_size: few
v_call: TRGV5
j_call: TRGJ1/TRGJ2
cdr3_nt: TGTGCCACCTGGGACGGGAGAGATTATTATAAGAAACTCTTT
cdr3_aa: CATWDGRDYYKKLF

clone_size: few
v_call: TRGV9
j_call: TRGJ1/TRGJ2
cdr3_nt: TGTGCCTTGTGGACGGCATATTATAAGAAACTCTTT
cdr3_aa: CALWTAYYKKLF

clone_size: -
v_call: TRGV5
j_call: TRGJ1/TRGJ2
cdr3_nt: TGTGCCACCTGGGACGGGAGGGGTAGGTATAAGAAACTCTTT
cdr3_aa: CATWDGRGRYKKLF

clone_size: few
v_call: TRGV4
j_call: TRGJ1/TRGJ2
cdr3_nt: TGTGCCACCTGGGATGGGCCCAGGGGCAAGAAACTCTTT
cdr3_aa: CATWDGPRGKKLF

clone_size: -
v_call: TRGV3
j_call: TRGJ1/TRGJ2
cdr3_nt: TGTGCCACCTGGGACAGGCAATCTAATTATTATAAGAAACTCTTT
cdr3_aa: CATWDRQSNYYKKLF

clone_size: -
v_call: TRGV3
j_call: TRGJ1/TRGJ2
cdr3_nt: TGTGCCACCTGGGACAGGCAGATTTACAAGAAACTCTTT
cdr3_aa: CATWDRQIYKKLF

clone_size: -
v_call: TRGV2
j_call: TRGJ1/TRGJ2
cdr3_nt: TGTGCCACCTGGGACGGGCCAACTTATTATAAGAAACTCTTT
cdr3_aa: CATWDGPTYYKKLF

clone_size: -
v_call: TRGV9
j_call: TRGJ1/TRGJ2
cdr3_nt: TGTGCCTTGTGGGAGGTGCAGGAGATATATTATAAGAAACTCTTT
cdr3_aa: CALWEVQEIYYKKLF

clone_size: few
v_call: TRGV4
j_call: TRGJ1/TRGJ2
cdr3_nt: TGTGCCACCTGGGGCATAAATAAGAAACTCTTT
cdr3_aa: CATWGINKKLF

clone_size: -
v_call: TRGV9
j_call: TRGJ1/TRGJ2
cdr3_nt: TGTGCCTTGTGGGAGGTGCTGAGTTATAAGAAACTCTTT
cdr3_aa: CALWEVLSYKKLF

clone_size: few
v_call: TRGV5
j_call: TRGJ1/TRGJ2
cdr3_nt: TGTGCCACCTGGGACAGGCCCGGGTATTATAAGAAACTCTTT
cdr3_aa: CATWDRPGYYKKLF

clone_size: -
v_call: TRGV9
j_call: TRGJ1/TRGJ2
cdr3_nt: TGTGCCTTGTGGGAGGTGCGGTTCCATTATAAGAAACTCTTT
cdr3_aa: CALWEVRFHYKKLF

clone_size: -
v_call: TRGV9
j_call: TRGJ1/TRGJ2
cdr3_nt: TGTGCCTTGTGGGAGGTGAGGGATCGGTGGGTTTATTATAAGAAACTCTTT
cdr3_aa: CALWEVRDRWVYYKKLF

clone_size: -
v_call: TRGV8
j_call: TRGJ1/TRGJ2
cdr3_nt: TGTGCCACCTGGGATATGTGGAATTATTATAAGAAACTCTTT
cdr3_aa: CATWDMWNYYKKLF

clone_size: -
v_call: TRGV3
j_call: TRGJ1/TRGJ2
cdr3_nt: TGTGCCACCTGGGACGGATATGGGGAGAAACTCTTT
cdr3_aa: CATWDGYGEKLF

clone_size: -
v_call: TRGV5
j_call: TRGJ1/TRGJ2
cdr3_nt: TGTGCCACCTGGGACAGTCGCCCCGGGGATTATAAGAAACTCTTT
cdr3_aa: CATWDSRPGDYKKLF

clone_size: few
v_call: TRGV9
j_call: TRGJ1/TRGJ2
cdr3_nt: TGTGCCTTGTGGGAACCCCTTTATTATAAGAAACTCTTT
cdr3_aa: CALWEPLYYKKLF

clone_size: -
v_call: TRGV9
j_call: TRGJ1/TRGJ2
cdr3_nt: TGTGCCTTGTGGGACTTGGGGTATTATAAGAAACTCTTT
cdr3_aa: CALWDLGYYKKLF

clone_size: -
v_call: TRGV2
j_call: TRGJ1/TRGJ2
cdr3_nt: TGTGCCACCTGGGATGTGGTGAGTAGAAAGAAACTCTTT
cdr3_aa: CATWDVVSRKKLF

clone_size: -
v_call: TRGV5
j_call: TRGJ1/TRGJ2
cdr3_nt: TGTGCCACCTGGGACGGCTGGCATAAGAAACTCTTT
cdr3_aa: CATWDGWHKKLF

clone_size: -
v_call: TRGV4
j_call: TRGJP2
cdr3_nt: TGTGCCACCTGGGATGGGGATTGGATCAAGACGTTT
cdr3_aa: CATWDGDWIKTF

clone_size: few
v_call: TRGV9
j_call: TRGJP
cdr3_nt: TGTGCCTTGTGGGAAGAGCAAGAGTTGGGCAAAAAAATCAAGGTATTT
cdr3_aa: CALWEEQELGKKIKVF

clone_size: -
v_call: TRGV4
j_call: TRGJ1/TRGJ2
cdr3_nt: TGTGCCACCTGGGAAGCTCCCCATTATTATAAGAAACTCTTT
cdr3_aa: CATWEAPHYYKKLF

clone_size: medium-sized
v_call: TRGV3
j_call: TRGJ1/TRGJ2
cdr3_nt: TGTGCCACCTGGGACAGGCCTAGGTATAAGAAACTCTTT
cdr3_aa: CATWDRPRYKKLF